These 4 T cell receptor beta chains came from one sample sequenced in a study of shared clonotypes between healthy human individuals. The method was immunoSEQ multiplex PCR; TCRdb's version includes in-frame clones alone and lacks a portion of them. The sample yields 850,000 to 1,200,000 clones, approximately 68% seen once. Sequenced material: memory CD4+ T cells sorted from blood. Sample subset: CD45RA-negative fraction. These receptor sequences come from a man younger than 35 in good health.

The chain combines TRBV18 with TRBJ1-4; 8 bases map to TRBD1. The CDR3 is 18 residues long. Germline V gene lookup returns CDR1 KGHSH and CDR2 LQKENI. The J segment lost 5 bases and the V segment lost 4 bases, leaving 15 bases of the junction unmatched. The CDR3 here is CASSLNGQGSSGNEKLFF. The CDR3 DNA reads TGTGCCAGCTCACTAAATGGACAGGGCTCGAGCGGGAATGAAAAACTGTTTTTT.

The table lists this clone with a count of one. No conserved phenylalanine or tryptophan ends this CDR3, so it is likely a read error. The chain employs TRBV30 and TRBJ1-2; D is perhaps TRBD1 (5 bases). The CDR3 totals 13 residues. Germline V CDR1 and CDR2: GTSNPN, SVGIG (reference sequence). The ends were cut back, 8 bases at V and 7 bases at J, with 20 bases in the middle. CDR3 nucleotides: TGTGCCAAAAGTCGGGGGTGGAGCAGTGGCTACACCGTC. Protein sequence: CAKSRGWSSGYTV.

This clone showed up just once. The chain combines TRBV19 with TRBJ1-5; D is unresolved. V was shortened by 7 bases and J by 3 bases, with 16 bases between the two germline ends. Germline-derived CDR1 and CDR2 are LNHDA and SQIVND (reference sequence). The CDR3 runs to 15 residues. This CDR3 reads CASTPDWSYNQPQHF. For the CDR3, the DNA is TGTGCCAGTACCCCCGACTGGTCGTACAATCAGCCCCAGCATTTT.

The chain is built from TRBV7-2 and TRBJ2-5; the match to TRBD2 covers 9 bases. This CDR3 region has 14 residues. Germline V gene data show CDR1 as SGHTA and CDR2 as FQGNSA. V was pared by 6 bases and J by 4 bases, with 6 bases of the junction left unmatched. CDR3 loop: CASSYQAGGETQYF. CDR3 bases: TGTGCCAGCAGTTATCAAGCGGGAGGAGAGACCCAGTACTTC.